The sequence of this T cell receptor beta chain was determined in a study of shared T cell receptors in the human thymus. This table comes from immunoSEQ multiplex PCR, and its TCRdb copy is limited to in-frame clones, with some not included. This table holds some 720,000 clones, 70% to 90% found once. This CDR3 comprises 15 residues. Trimming cost V 9 bases and J 1 base; bases outside gene matches: 8. CDR1 SGHNT and CDR2 YENEEA come from the germline V gene. The same sample was also studied in work on human thymus T cells. This second study says: Thymic tissue was derived from resections collected during corrective heart surgery. Related studies found that unrelated individuals share highly overlapping thymic repertoires.

The genes are TRBV11-3 and TRBJ1-5; TRBD1 matches 8 bases. This TCR derives from a boy less than two years old with a congenital heart defect. The source material was thymocytes. In DNA, the CDR3 is TGTGCCAGGAGCCAGGGGGCGCGAAGCAATCAGCCCCAGCATTTT. As protein: CARSQGARSNQPQHF.